Shown below are 11 T cell receptor beta chains from a single sample sequenced in a study of T cells in Graves' hyperthyroidism and ophthalmopathy (dated by TCRdb to 2018 to 2020). Library generation was performed with multiplex PCR. Sequenced on an Illumina HiSeq 2000. TCR beta CDR3 regions were amplified from RNA transcripts. The first round of RT-PCR for the TCR CDR3 was performed with the HTBI primer set and the Qiagen OneStep RT-PCR kit. TCRdb ran its own pipeline on the public reads, namely fastp trimming at Q25 and MiXCR clone calling, and kept in-frame beta chains. Rows with one shared CDR3 protein collapse into an entry with the most common genes and DNA. The sample yields 550,000 to 700,000 distinct CDR3 sequences; roughly 14% were counted once. Roughly 4.3% of the sample comes from the top ten. Sample: blood. Receptors originate from a woman in her thirties or forties with Graves' ophthalmopathy.

Details on this clonotype: A junction boundary mismatches the germline segment, possibly from a read error. The chain carries TRBV20-1 and TRBJ1-2; D is unresolved. Germline V gene lookup returns CDR1 DFQATT and CDR2 SNEGSKA (reference sequence). This CDR3 comprises 11 residues. CDR3 protein: CSASFFSGFSF. The CDR3 region has the DNA TGCAGTGCTAGTTTTTTCAGCGGGTTTTCCTTC.

This clonotype appeared a few times. The chain couples TRBV3-1 to TRBJ1-5; D gene unclear. Germline V CDR1 and CDR2: LGHDT, YNNKEL (reference sequence). Trimming stripped 1 base from V and 7 bases from J, with 14 bases between. CDR3 length equals 15 residues. The CDR3 DNA sequence: TGTGCCAGCAGCCAAGCGGAAGGGAGAGGCCAGCCCCAGCATTTT. Residues: CASSQAEGRGQPQHF. Combining the CDR3 with reference TRBV3-1 and TRBJ1-5 gives the whole variable domain DTAVSQTPKYLVTQMGNDKSIKCEQNLGHDTMYWYKQDSKKFLKIMFSYNNKELIINETVPNRFSPKSPDKAHLNLHINSLELGDSAVYFCASSQAEGRGQPQHFGDGTRLSIL.

This clonotype was detected a few times. Relative to the germline gene, one junction end is altered; a read error may explain this. The rearrangement uses TRBV27 and TRBJ2-2; TRBD2 agrees at 7 bases. The CDR3 runs to 13 residues. Germline V gene lookup returns CDR1 MNHEY and CDR2 SMNVEV (reference sequence). The CDR3 sequence: CATQSGVGGGLFF. CDR3 nucleotides: TGTGCCACCCAAAGCGGCGTTGGGGGGGGGCTGTTTTTT.

This clonotype was counted many times. The CDR3 sequence is CAWNRNTGELFF. In DNA form, the CDR3 reads TGTGCCTGGAACAGGAACACCGGGGAGCTGTTTTTT. The chain uses TRBV30 and TRBJ2-2, with D hard to call. The V end was cut by 4 bases, the J end by 1 base, with 4 bases between. The CDR3 covers 12 residues. Germline values: CDR1 GTSNPN, CDR2 SVGIG (reference sequence).

About this clonotype itself: Being one base from a much bigger clone, this may be a read error. The CDR3 carries no conserved terminal phenylalanine or tryptophan, so it likely arises from a read error. The gene calls are TRBV27 and TRBJ2-7, with D unclear. CDR3 length: 13 residues. CDR1 MNHEY and CDR2 SMNVEV come from the germline V gene (reference sequence). V was cut by 6 bases and J by 2 bases, with 11 bases left in between. In DNA form, the CDR3 reads TGTGCCAGCAGCAATGGACGGCCCTACGAGCAGTACCTC. This gives the protein CASSNGRPYEQYL.

This chain connects TRBV12-3 or TRBV12-4 to TRBJ2-5, with D perhaps matching TRBD1 or TRBD2 (5 bases each). The CDR3 has 14 residues. V was trimmed by 7 bases and J by 3 bases, leaving 15 bases between them. The CDR3 DNA sequence: TGTGCCAGCACCCCGGGACGGAACAAAGAGACCCAGTACTTC. Protein: CASTPGRNKETQYF.

This clonotype was observed many times. The genes are TRBV12-3 or TRBV12-4 and TRBJ1-1, with TRBD1 identical over 8 bases. J was trimmed by 5 bases and V by 5 bases; bases with no gene match: 4. This CDR3 comprises 13 residues. The CDR3 protein is CASSTDRGTEAFF. The CDR3 DNA sequence: TGTGCCAGCAGTACCGACAGGGGAACTGAAGCTTTCTTT.

The gene calls are TRBV6-2 or TRBV6-3 and TRBJ2-2, with a possible D match to TRBD1 (5 bases). In germline, CDR1 is MNHEY, CDR2 SVGEGT. Trimming took off 2 bases at V and 4 bases at J, with 11 bases between the two ends. The CDR3 covers 15 residues. The CDR3 DNA follows: TGTGCCAGCAGTTACGGTCCTAGGGGCACCGGGGAGCTGTTTTTT. Translated, it gives CASSYGPRGTGELFF.

At least ten counts were recorded for this clonotype. This rearrangement joins TRBV24-1 to TRBJ2-2; 11 nucleotides align to TRBD1. V lost 4 bases, J lost 6 bases, and 6 bases stayed unmatched. Per germline, CDR1 KGHDR and CDR2 SFDVKD. This CDR3 has 16 amino acids. CDR3 bases: TGTGCCACCAGTGACTGGACAGGGGGCGCCTCCGGGGAGCTGTTTTTT. It yields the protein CATSDWTGGASGELFF.

The sample holds many counts of this clonotype. The chain carries TRBV19 and TRBJ2-5; no reliable D call. CDR1 and CDR2 from the germline V gene are LNHDA and SQIVND (reference sequence). The CDR3 totals 13 residues. The V end lost 9 bases, the J end lost 0 bases, and 11 bases lay between the germline ends. The CDR3 DNA is TGTGCCAGCCTGGCGGATAACCAAGAGACCCAGTACTTC. It translates to CASLADNQETQYF.

At least ten counts were recorded for this clonotype. This sequence joins TRBV6-2 or TRBV6-3 and TRBJ2-7; D not certain. V shed 6 bases and J shed 1 base, with 13 bases lying between them. Germline V CDR1 and CDR2: MNHEY, SVGEGT. This CDR3 has 14 residues. The CDR3 coding sequence is TGTGCCAGCAGCACCCTACTACAGTCCTACGAGCAGTACTTC. Amino acids: CASSTLLQSYEQYF.